This passage covers 16 T cell receptor beta chains from one sample sequenced in a study of radiation and T cells in renal cell carcinoma. Libraries were prepared by immunoSEQ multiplex PCR; TCRdb keeps only in-frame clonotypes and omits some of them. The table shows 150,000 to 200,000 clones, with 88% occurring only once. Time point here: blood 4 weeks post-SBRT, at nephrectomy. The treatment here: 15 Gy SBRT to primary tumor, nephrectomy 4 weeks later. Sequenced material: blood, taken from a patient whose treatment included radiotherapy and nephrectomy. These receptors all stem from a woman aged 50 to 65 with renal cell carcinoma.

As regards this clone: At one end the junction does not follow the germline gene, possibly because of a read error. The chain links TRBV4-1 to TRBJ2-3, with D perhaps TRBD2 (5 bases). CDR1 and CDR2 (germline): MGHRA, YSYEKL. This CDR3 spans 16 amino acids. CDR3 in DNA: TGCGCCAGCAGCCAGTTGACTGGCGGAGGCACGGATACGCAGTATTTT. As protein: CASSQLTGGGTDTQYF.

V usage is TRBV5-1 and J usage is TRBJ2-7, with TRBD2 identical over 10 bases. The germline gives CDR1 SGHRS, CDR2 YFSETQ. The CDR3 contains 16 residues. The J segment lost 1 base and the V segment lost 5 bases, leaving 9 bases of the junction unmatched. CDR3 in amino acids: CASSFLAGVFSYEQYF. The DNA for the CDR3 is TGCGCCAGCAGTTTCCTAGCGGGGGTTTTTTCCTACGAGCAGTACTTC.

This clone has only one observation. The chain carries TRBV5-1 and TRBJ1-3; D possibly corresponds to TRBD1 (5 bases). The CDR3 covers 13 residues. V was shortened by 6 bases and J by 4 bases, with 11 bases between the two germline ends. The V gene's germline CDR1 is SGHRS and CDR2 YFSETQ. CDR3 sequence reads: CASNPGTGNTIYF. The CDR3 coding sequence is TGCGCCAGCAACCCCGGGACCGGAAACACCATATATTTT. Full variable domain (remainder filled in from reference TRBV5-1 and TRBJ1-3): KAGVTQTPRYLIKTRGQQVTLSCSPISGHRSVSWYQQTPGQGLQFLFEYFSETQRNKGNFPGRFSGRQFSNSRSEMNVSTLELGDSALYLCASNPGTGNTIYFGEGSWLTVV.

J is TRBJ2-2 and V is TRBV19, with 8 nucleotides matching TRBD1. The CDR3 is made up of 13 amino acids. Per germline, CDR1 LNHDA and CDR2 SQIVND (reference sequence). The V and J ends lost 5 bases and 6 bases, in that order; junction bases with no gene match: 2. CDR3 sequence (DNA): TGTGCCAGTAGTGGACAGGGCTCCGGGGAGCTGTTTTTT. Translating it yields CASSGQGSGELFF.

This clone was detected only once. The rearrangement uses TRBV7-2 and TRBJ2-2; TRBD2 is a possible D gene (6 bases). V lost 2 bases, J lost 0 bases, and 10 bases lay in between. Germline V gene data show CDR1 as SGHTA and CDR2 as FQGNSA. CDR3 size: 16 residues. This CDR3 reads CASSLRLVANTGELFF. For the CDR3, the DNA is TGTGCCAGCAGCTTAAGACTAGTCGCGAACACCGGGGAGCTGTTTTTT. The complete variable domain, with remaining parts taken from reference TRBV7-2 and TRBJ2-2, reads GAGVSQSPSNKVTEKGKDVELRCDPISGHTALYWYRQSLGQGLEFLIYFQGNSAPDKSGLPSDRFSAERTGGSVSTLTIQRTQQEDSAVYLCASSLRLVANTGELFFGEGSRLTVL.

This clone occurred a few times. J is TRBJ2-3 and V is TRBV10-1; D is possibly TRBD2 (5 bases). Germline CDR1 is WNHNN and CDR2 is SYGVQD (reference sequence). CDR3 size: 17 residues. Trimming shortened V by 2 bases and J by 2 bases, and 17 bases separated the two germline ends. In DNA form, the CDR3 reads TGCGCCAGCAGTGAGAGTACCGTGGCGGGTTACACAGATACGCAGTATTTT. It is translated as CASSESTVAGYTDTQYF.

This clone was counted once. V and J are TRBV13 and TRBJ1-2; D unclear. CDR1 is PRHDT and CDR2 is FYEKMQ in the germline V gene (reference sequence). The CDR3 is made up of 13 amino acids. Deletions cut 5 bases from V and 4 bases from J, with 11 bases between. CDR3 region: CASSQCACYGYTF. CDR3 DNA sequence: TGTGCCAGCAGCCAGTGCGCTTGCTATGGCTACACCTTC.

The chain is built from TRBV7-2 and TRBJ2-1, with TRBD1 identical over 7 bases. There are 15 residues in the CDR3. CDR1 is SGHTA, CDR2 FQGNSA, per germline. The trim removed 0 bases at V and 3 bases at J, leaving 2 bases unmatched. The CDR3 here is CASSLAPGGYNEQFF. CDR3 DNA: TGTGCCAGCAGCTTAGCTCCAGGGGGCTACAATGAGCAGTTCTTC.

This chain uses TRBV29-1 with TRBJ2-5; TRBD2 is a possible D gene (7 bases). The CDR3 is 14 amino acids. Trimming pared 4 bases from V and 1 base from J, leaving 13 bases between. The germline V gene has CDR1 SQVTM and CDR2 ANQGSEA. The CDR3 region is CSVVVGGAQETQYF. The CDR3 nucleotides are TGCAGCGTTGTGGTGGGGGGGGCCCAAGAGACCCAGTACTTC. Filled out from reference TRBV29-1 and TRBJ2-5, the complete variable domain reads SAVISQKPSRDICQRGTSLTIQCQVDSQVTMMFWYRQQPGQSLTLIATANQGSEATYESGFVIDKFPISRPNLTFSTLTVSNMSPEDSSIYLCSVVVGGAQETQYFGPGTRLLVL.

The chain combines TRBV5-1 with TRBJ2-1; 10 bases are shared with TRBD2. This CDR3 comprises 16 residues. The germline V gene has CDR1 SGHRS and CDR2 YFSETQ. The junction had 7 bases not matched to a gene; V was cut back by 3 bases and J by 4 bases. The CDR3 DNA reads as TGCGCCAGCAGCTCGGTTCTAGCGGGAGCATACAATGAGCAGTTCTTC. Translation gives CASSSVLAGAYNEQFF.

The gene calls are TRBV5-5 and TRBJ2-1, with 10 bases that match TRBD2. V shed 4 bases, J shed 6 bases, and the junction held 22 bases outside the gene matches. Germline V CDR1 and CDR2: SGHKS, YYEKEE (reference sequence). CDR3 size: 20 residues. CDR3 residues: CASSTSSGGAYLFRPNEQFF. The DNA for the CDR3 is TGTGCCAGCAGCACCTCCAGCGGGGGGGCTTATCTTTTCCGCCCCAATGAGCAGTTCTTC.

This clone was seen only once. The V call is TRBV7-2, the J call TRBJ2-1; D is possibly TRBD2 (7 bases). Germline lookup yields CDR1 SGHTA and CDR2 FQGNSA. Trimming left V 5 bases short and J 3 bases short, with 17 bases between. The CDR3 contains 16 residues. In DNA, the CDR3 is TGTGCCAGCAGCGGACCTCAGGGGAGGGTCTACAATGAGCAGTTCTTC. Amino acids: CASSGPQGRVYNEQFF.

Ten or more counts support this clone. The DNA for the CDR3 is TGTGCCAGCAGCCAGGGGGGGACAGCTAATGAAAAACTGTTTTTT. Protein product: CASSQGGTANEKLFF. The chain uses TRBV4-2 and TRBJ1-4; 7 bases agree with TRBD1. Trimming removed 3 bases from V and 3 bases from J; junction bases left unmatched: 4. The CDR3 runs to 15 residues. The germline V gene has CDR1 LGHNA and CDR2 YNFKEQ.

The chain combines TRBV19 with TRBJ2-5, with 14 bases aligning to TRBD2. This CDR3 is 16 amino acids long. Germline V gene data show CDR1 as LNHDA and CDR2 as SQIVND (reference sequence). Trimming cost V 1 base and J 4 bases; bases outside gene matches: 2. The CDR3 bases are TGTGCCAGTAGTATAGGACTAGCGGGGGGGCTAGAGACCCAGTACTTC. This translates into CASSIGLAGGLETQYF.

The V call is TRBV4-1, the J call TRBJ1-1; 10 nucleotides line up with TRBD1. V shed 0 bases and J 5 bases; nucleotides not matched to a gene: 3. The germline CDR1 and CDR2 sequences are MGHRA and YSYEKL. This CDR3 is 15 amino acids long. CDR3 sequence reads: CASSQEPGQGTEAFF. For the CDR3, the DNA is TGCGCCAGCAGCCAAGAACCGGGACAGGGGACTGAAGCTTTCTTT.

The chain recombines TRBV27 with TRBJ1-5; 9 bases match TRBD1. Germline CDR1 reads MNHEY; CDR2 reads SMNVEV (reference sequence). V lost 4 bases, J lost 2 bases, and 6 bases stayed unmatched. The CDR3 is 16 amino acids. CDR3 protein: CASSYPGQGGNQPQHF. CDR3 nucleotide sequence: TGTGCCAGCAGTTATCCGGGACAGGGAGGCAATCAGCCCCAGCATTTT.